These 4 T cell receptor beta chains originate from one sample sequenced in a study of cytomegalovirus exposure and HLA in healthy donors. The study ran its PCR with 60 Vbeta and 13 Jbeta primers. TCRdb keeps only in-frame clones here, not all; method: immunoSEQ multiplex PCR. The sample lists 130,000 or so clones; just under 80% were seen once. Sequencing input: PBMCs. The receptors originated from a man aged 25-45 years in good health and CMV-seronegative.

Only one count was recorded for this clone. V usage is TRBV4-1 and J usage is TRBJ2-1; 7 positions agree with TRBD2. This CDR3 comprises 15 residues. V shed 1 base, J shed 6 bases, and the junction held 6 bases outside the gene matches. Looked up from germline, CDR1 is MGHRA and CDR2 is YSYEKL. CDR3 nucleotides: TGCGCCAGCAGCCAAGTGCTAGCGGTGGCCAATGAGCAGTTCTTC. Protein: CASSQVLAVANEQFF.

The chain is built from TRBV4-3 and TRBJ1-2; 10 bases are a match to TRBD1. This CDR3 has 15 residues. V shed 0 bases, J shed 8 bases, and the junction held 6 bases outside the gene matches. Germline-derived CDR1 and CDR2 are LGHNA and YSLEER. The chain's CDR3 is CASSQDFDRGLGYTF. In nucleotides, the CDR3 is TGCGCCAGCAGCCAAGACTTCGACAGGGGGCTCGGCTACACCTTC.

The chain joins TRBV7-9 to TRBJ2-7; TRBD1 matches at 7 bases. Germline V lookup: CDR1 SEHNR, CDR2 FQNEAQ (reference sequence). The CDR3 has 14 amino acids. The trim removed 1 base at V and 4 bases at J, leaving 4 bases unmatched. The CDR3: CASSLVTGDYEQYF. The DNA for the CDR3 is TGTGCCAGCAGCTTAGTTACAGGGGATTACGAGCAGTACTTC.

The chain is built from TRBV27 and TRBJ1-2; 7 nucleotides align to TRBD1. The germline V gene encodes CDR1 MNHEY and CDR2 SMNVEV (reference sequence). The ends lost 6 bases at V and 3 bases at J; junction bases unmatched: 7. This CDR3 comprises 14 residues. CDR3 bases: TGTGCCAGCAGCCTCAGACAGGGCCACTATGGCTACACCTTC. It yields the protein CASSLRQGHYGYTF.